This is a list of T cell receptor beta chains from one sample in a study of T cell responses to AZD1222 COVID-19 vaccine. Measured with immunoSEQ multiplex PCR; TCRdb has only the in-frame clones, and not every one. The sample gives tens of thousands of clones, approximately 90% of which show up once; roughly 23% is in the top ten. Sequenced material: peripheral blood, taken on day 0 of AZD1222 vaccination. The source of these receptors is an adult in good health. CDR3s include the opening cysteine and the closing phenylalanine or tryptophan. The D gene is left open where the match is weak. A clone size is listed for some rows: how often the clone was seen (once, few, many), or a class if it is expanded.

clone size,J gene,D gene,V gene,CDR3 DNA,CDR3 protein
.,TRBJ1-6,.,TRBV6-4,TGTGCCAGCAGTACCCACTTCGGGGAGTCACCCCTCCACTTT,CASSTHFGESPLHF
.,TRBJ2-2,.,TRBV9,TGTGCCAGCAGCGGCACGCCCGGGGAGCTGTTTTTT,CASSGTPGELFF
.,TRBJ1-2,.,TRBV6-2/TRBV6-3,TGTGCCAGCAGTCCCCCCGGGGCGGCACCGAGTCGCTATGGCTACACCTTC,CASSPPGAAPSRYGYTF
.,TRBJ2-7,TRBD1,TRBV19,TGTGCCACTCGACCCGGGACAGGGGGCATCTACGAGCAGTACTTC,CATRPGTGGIYEQYF
.,TRBJ1-5,.,TRBV15,TGTGCCACCAGCAGAGGATATGGGGCGGATCAGCCCCAGCATTTT,CATSRGYGADQPQHF
.,TRBJ1-6,TRBD1,TRBV7-9,TGTGCCAGCAGCCAAATACCGGGACAGGCCCTGGGGTCACCCCTCCACTTT,CASSQIPGQALGSPLHF
.,TRBJ1-2,.,TRBV19,TGTGCCAGTAATTTCAGGGGTAATGGCTACACCTTC,CASNFRGNGYTF
.,TRBJ1-6,.,TRBV18,TGTGCCACACGACAGAGCAGCTCCTATAATTCACCCCTCCACTTT,CATRQSSSYNSPLHF
.,TRBJ2-1,TRBD2,TRBV5-1,TGCGCCAGCAGCAGCAGCGGGGGGAGGGCCGGAAATGAGCAGTTCTTC,CASSSSGGRAGNEQFF
.,TRBJ2-3,TRBD1,TRBV6-4,TGTGCCAGCAGTGGAACCGGGACAGGGGCAGATACGCAGTATTTT,CASSGTGTGADTQYF
.,TRBJ1-2,.,TRBV18,TGTGCCAGCTCACCATCGCGGGACTATGGCTACACCTTC,CASSPSRDYGYTF
.,TRBJ2-7,TRBD1,TRBV6-5,TGTGCCAGCAGGACAGGGGGCGGCGGGAGAAACGAGCAGTACTTC,CASRTGGGGRNEQYF
many,TRBJ1-5,.,TRBV7-9,TGTGCCAGCAGCTCCGGCATGCGGCCCCAGCATTTT,CASSSGMRPQHF
.,TRBJ2-1,TRBD2,TRBV6-5,TGTGCCAGCAGTTATACCGGGACTACAACCTACAATGAGCAGTTCTTC,CASSYTGTTTYNEQFF
.,TRBJ1-2,TRBD1,TRBV19,TGTGCCAGTAGTATATCGACAGGGTCCTATGGCTACACCTTC,CASSISTGSYGYTF
.,TRBJ1-3,.,TRBV7-2,TGTGCCAGCAGCCTCTACAACTCTGGAAACACCATATATTTT,CASSLYNSGNTIYF
.,TRBJ1-1,.,TRBV5-1,TGCGCCAGCAGCTTGGCCCTTACACTGAACACTGAAGCTTTCTTT,CASSLALTLNTEAFF
.,TRBJ1-5,.,TRBV5-1,TGCGCCAGCAGCCCCGGGACCGGGGTGCAGCCCCAGCATTTT,CASSPGTGVQPQHF
.,TRBJ1-3,.,TRBV28,TGTGCCAGCAGAAGGTCTGGAAACACCATATATTTT,CASRRSGNTIYF
.,TRBJ1-1,.,TRBV5-1,TGCGCCAGCAGCGAAGGGGTGAGCACTGAAGCTTTCTTT,CASSEGVSTEAFF
.,TRBJ2-2,TRBD1,TRBV12-5,TGTGCTAGTGGGCGTCGACAGGGGACTTTGGAGACCGGGGAGCTGTTTTTT,CASGRRQGTLETGELFF
.,TRBJ1-5,.,TRBV9,TGTGCCAGCAGAGGCCCCCAGCATTTT,CASRGPQHF
.,TRBJ1-2,.,TRBV6-2/TRBV6-3,TGTGCCAGCAGTCTTCCACAGGGTAACTATGGCTACACCTTC,CASSLPQGNYGYTF
.,TRBJ2-5,.,TRBV9,TGTGCCAGCAGCGTAGACGTGGGGACCCAGTACTTC,CASSVDVGTQYF
.,TRBJ2-7,.,TRBV9,TGTGCCAGCAGCGTAGGTGGCAGGCTGGACGAGCAGTACTTC,CASSVGGRLDEQYF
once,TRBJ1-1,.,TRBV7-9,TGTGCCAGCAGCCTTGGGAAGGGAGGGGGATGGAACACTGAAGCTTTCTTT,CASSLGKGGGWNTEAFF
.,TRBJ2-2,.,TRBV7-9,TGTGCCAGCAGCTTATCCGGGGCCTACACCGGGGAGCTGTTTTTT,CASSLSGAYTGELFF